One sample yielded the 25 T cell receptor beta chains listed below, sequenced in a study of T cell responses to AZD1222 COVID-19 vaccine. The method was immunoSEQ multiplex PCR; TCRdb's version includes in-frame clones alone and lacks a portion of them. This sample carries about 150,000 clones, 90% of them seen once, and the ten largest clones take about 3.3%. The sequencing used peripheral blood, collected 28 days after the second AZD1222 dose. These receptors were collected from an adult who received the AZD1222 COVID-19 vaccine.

DNA for the CDR3: TGTGCCAGCAGTTACGGGTCGGGTCTCGAAGCTTTCTTT. Translating it yields CASSYGSGLEAFF. This chain uses TRBV6-2 or TRBV6-3 with TRBJ1-1; D remains unclear. CDR1 is MNHEY and CDR2 is SVGEGT in the germline V gene. V was clipped by 2 bases and J by 8 bases, with 12 bases between them. The CDR3 has 13 residues.

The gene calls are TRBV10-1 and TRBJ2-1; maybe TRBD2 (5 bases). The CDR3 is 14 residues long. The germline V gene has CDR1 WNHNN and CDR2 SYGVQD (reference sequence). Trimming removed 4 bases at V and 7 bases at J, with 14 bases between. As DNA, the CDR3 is TGCGCCAGCAGTGGACGGGATTGGGCGAATGAGCAGTTCTTC. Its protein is CASSGRDWANEQFF.

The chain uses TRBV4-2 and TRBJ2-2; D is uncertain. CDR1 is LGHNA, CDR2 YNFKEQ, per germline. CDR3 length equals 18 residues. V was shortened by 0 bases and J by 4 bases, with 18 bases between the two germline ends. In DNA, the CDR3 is TGTGCCAGCAGCCAAGATAGCCTAGATCCCTCGGGCACCGGGGAGCTGTTTTTT. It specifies CASSQDSLDPSGTGELFF.

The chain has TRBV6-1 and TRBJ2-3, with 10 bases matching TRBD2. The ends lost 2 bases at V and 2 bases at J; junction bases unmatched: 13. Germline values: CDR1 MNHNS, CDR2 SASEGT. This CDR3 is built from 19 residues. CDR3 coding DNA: TGTGCCAGCAGTGAACGTTTTTTTGCCCTAGCGGGAGTCACAGATACGCAGTATTTT. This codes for CASSERFFALAGVTDTQYF.

The CDR3 loop is CASSYPGEGRYGYTF. In DNA, the CDR3 is TGTGCCAGCAGCTACCCAGGGGAGGGTCGGTATGGCTACACCTTC. V and J are TRBV7-9 and TRBJ1-2; D is possibly TRBD1 (6 bases). CDR1 and CDR2 (germline): SEHNR, FQNEAQ (reference sequence). The CDR3 loop spans 15 amino acids. V was pared by 4 bases and J by 5 bases, with 17 bases between.

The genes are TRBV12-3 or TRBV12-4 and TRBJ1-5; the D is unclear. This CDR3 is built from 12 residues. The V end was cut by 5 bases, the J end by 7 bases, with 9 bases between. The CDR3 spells CASSGDRQPQHF. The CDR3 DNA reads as TGTGCCAGCAGTGGGGATCGGCAGCCCCAGCATTTT.

CDR3 bases: TGCGCCAGCAGTGATCTGGCGAGAACCGGGGAGCTGTTTTTT. The encoded protein is CASSDLARTGELFF. This chain joins TRBV10-1 and TRBJ2-2; no reliable D call. V lost 3 bases, J lost 5 bases, and 10 bases lay in between. Germline assignment: CDR1 WNHNN and CDR2 SYGVQD (reference sequence). The CDR3 covers 14 residues.

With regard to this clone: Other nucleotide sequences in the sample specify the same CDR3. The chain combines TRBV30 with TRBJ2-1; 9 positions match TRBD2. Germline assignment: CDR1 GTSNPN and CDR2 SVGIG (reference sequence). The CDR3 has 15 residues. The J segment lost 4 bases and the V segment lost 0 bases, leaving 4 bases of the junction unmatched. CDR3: CAWSVGLAGYNEQFF. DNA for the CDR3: TGTGCCTGGAGTGTGGGCCTAGCGGGATACAATGAGCAGTTCTTC.

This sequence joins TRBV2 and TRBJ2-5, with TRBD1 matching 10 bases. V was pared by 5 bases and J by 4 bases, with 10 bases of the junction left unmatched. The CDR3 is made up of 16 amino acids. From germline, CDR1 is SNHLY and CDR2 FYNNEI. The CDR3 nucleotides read TGTGCCAGCAGTCCCGCCGGGACAGGGGTTTTAGAGACCCAGTACTTC. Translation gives CASSPAGTGVLETQYF.

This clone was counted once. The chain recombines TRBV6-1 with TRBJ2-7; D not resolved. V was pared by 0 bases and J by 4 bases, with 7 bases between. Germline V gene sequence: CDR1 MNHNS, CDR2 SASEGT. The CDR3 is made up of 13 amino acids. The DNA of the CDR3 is TGTGCCAGCAGTGAAGCGACCAATTACGAGCAGTACTTC. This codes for CASSEATNYEQYF.

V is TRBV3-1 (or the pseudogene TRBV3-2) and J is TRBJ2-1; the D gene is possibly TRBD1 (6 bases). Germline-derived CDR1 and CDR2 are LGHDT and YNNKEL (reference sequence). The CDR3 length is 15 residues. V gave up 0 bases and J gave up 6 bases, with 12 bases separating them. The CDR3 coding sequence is TGTGCCAGCAGCCAAGACGTCAGGGGAAGCAATGAGCAGTTCTTC. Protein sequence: CASSQDVRGSNEQFF.

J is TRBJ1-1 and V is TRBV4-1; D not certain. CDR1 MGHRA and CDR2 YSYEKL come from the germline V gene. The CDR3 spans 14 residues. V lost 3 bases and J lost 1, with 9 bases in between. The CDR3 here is CASSHGPENTEAFF. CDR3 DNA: TGCGCCAGCAGCCACGGACCCGAGAACACTGAAGCTTTCTTT.

The CDR3 DNA follows: TGCGCCAGCAGTGAGTCTTTGGGGTCAAGTGAGCAGTTCTTC. As protein: CASSESLGSSEQFF. This chain links TRBV10-1 with TRBJ2-1, with D unclear. CDR1 is WNHNN, CDR2 SYGVQD, per germline (reference sequence). The germline V and J ends were trimmed by 0 bases and 9 bases, with 12 bases remaining between them. The CDR3 spans 14 residues.

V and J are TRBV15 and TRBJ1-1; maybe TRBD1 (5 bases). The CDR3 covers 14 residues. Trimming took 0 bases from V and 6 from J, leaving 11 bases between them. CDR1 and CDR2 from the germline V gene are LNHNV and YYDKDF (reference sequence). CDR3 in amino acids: CATSREGEGAEAFF. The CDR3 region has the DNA TGTGCCACCAGCAGAGAGGGGGAAGGAGCTGAAGCTTTCTTT.

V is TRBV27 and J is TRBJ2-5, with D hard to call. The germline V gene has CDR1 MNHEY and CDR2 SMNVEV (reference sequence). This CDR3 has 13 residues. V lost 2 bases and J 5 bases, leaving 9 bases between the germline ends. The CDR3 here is CASSLSSLETQYF. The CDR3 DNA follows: TGTGCCAGCAGTTTAAGTTCGTTGGAGACCCAGTACTTC.

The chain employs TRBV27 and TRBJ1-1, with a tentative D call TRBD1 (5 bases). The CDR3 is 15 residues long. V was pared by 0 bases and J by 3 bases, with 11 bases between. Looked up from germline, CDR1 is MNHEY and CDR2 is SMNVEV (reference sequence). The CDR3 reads CASSLSGVGDTEAFF. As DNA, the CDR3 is TGTGCCAGCAGTTTATCAGGGGTAGGTGACACTGAAGCTTTCTTT.

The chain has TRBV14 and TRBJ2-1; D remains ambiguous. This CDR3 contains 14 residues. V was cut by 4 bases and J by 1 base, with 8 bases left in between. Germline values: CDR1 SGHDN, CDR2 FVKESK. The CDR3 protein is CASSPDQSYNEQFF. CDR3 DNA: TGTGCCAGCAGCCCGGACCAGTCCTACAATGAGCAGTTCTTC.

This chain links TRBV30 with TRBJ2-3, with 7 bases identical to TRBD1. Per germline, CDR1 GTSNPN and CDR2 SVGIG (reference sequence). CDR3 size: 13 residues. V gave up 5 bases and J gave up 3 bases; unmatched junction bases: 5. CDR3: CAWDRQGTDTQYF. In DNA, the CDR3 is TGTGCCTGGGACAGACAGGGTACAGATACGCAGTATTTT.

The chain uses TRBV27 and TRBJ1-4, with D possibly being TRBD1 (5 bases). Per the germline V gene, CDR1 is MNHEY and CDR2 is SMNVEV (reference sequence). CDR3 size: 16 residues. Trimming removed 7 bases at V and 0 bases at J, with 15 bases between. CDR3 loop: CASTYRQTATNEKLFF. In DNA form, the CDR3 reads TGTGCCAGCACTTATCGACAGACTGCAACTAATGAAAAACTGTTTTTT. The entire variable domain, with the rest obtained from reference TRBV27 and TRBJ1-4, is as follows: EAQVTQNPRYLITVTGKKLTVTCSQNMNHEYMSWYRQDPGLGLRQIYYSMNVEVTDKGDVPEGYKVSRKEKRNFPLILESPSPNQTSLYFCASTYRQTATNEKLFFGSGTQLSVL.

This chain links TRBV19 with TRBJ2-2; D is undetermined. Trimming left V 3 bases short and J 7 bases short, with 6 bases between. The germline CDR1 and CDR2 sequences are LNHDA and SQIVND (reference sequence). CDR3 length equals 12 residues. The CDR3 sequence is CASSIFYGELFF. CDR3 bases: TGTGCCAGTAGTATCTTTTACGGGGAGCTGTTTTTT.

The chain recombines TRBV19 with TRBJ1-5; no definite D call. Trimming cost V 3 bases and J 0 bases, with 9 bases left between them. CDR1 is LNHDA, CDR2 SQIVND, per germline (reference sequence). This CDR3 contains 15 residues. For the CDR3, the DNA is TGTGCCAGTAGTATGGAACCTTATAGCAATCAGCCCCAGCATTTT. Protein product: CASSMEPYSNQPQHF.

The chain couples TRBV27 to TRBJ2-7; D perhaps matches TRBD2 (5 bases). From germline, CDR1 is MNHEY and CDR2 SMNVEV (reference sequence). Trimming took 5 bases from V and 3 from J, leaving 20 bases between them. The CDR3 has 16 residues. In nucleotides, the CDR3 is TGTGCCAGCAGTAATACCGCGGCGTTGGACTTCTACGAGCAGTACTTC. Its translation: CASSNTAALDFYEQYF.

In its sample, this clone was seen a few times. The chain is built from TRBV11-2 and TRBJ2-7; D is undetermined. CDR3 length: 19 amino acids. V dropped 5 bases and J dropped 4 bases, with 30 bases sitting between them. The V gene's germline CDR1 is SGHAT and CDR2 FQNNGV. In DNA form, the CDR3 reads TGTGCCAGCAGCCCACTGTCGCGCCGTAGGCAGATACAAGTTTACGAGCAGTACTTC. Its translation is CASSPLSRRRQIQVYEQYF.

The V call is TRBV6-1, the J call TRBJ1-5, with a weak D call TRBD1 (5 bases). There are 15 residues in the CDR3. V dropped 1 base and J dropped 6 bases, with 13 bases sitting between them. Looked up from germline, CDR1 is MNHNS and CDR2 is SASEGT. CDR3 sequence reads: CASSEGWGGLQPQHF. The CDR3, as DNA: TGTGCCAGCAGTGAAGGCTGGGGGGGTCTTCAGCCCCAGCATTTT.

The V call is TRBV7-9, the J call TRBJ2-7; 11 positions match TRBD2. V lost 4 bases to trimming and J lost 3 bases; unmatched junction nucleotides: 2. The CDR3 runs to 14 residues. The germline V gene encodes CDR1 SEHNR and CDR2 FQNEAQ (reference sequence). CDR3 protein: CASSSGTSGYEQYF. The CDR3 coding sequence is TGTGCCAGCAGCTCCGGGACTAGCGGCTACGAGCAGTACTTC.